This T cell receptor beta chain was profiled in a study of blood T cells in healthy people across ages. Whole-study findings and limits: The study found TCR beta diversity correlated strongly with naive T cell percentage. Long-lived donors carried more naive CD4+ cells and greater diversity than aged donors.

The use of a sample-barcoded 5' primer and a J-beta primer mix characterized a second PCR of 7 to 11 cycles. With 12 random nucleotides, a template-switch adaptor tagged each individual cDNA molecule. TCRdb redid the calling of the 5' RACE reads with MiXCR, one entry per CDR3 protein. This table has under 2 million distinct CDR3 sequences, roughly 32% appearing once. This clonotype was counted ten times or more. Its antigen is unidentified. This CDR3 region has 15 residues. Deletions cut 3 bases from V and 0 bases from J, with 12 bases between. In germline, CDR1 is ENHRY, CDR2 SYGVKD. The TCR sequence derives from a woman in her 30s in good health. Material: blood. The J gene is TRBJ2-7, the V gene TRBV10-3; the D is unclear. The CDR3 here is CAISDTVRSSYEQYF. In DNA form, the CDR3 reads TGTGCCATCAGTGATACCGTCAGGAGCTCCTACGAGCAGTACTTC.